This T cell receptor beta chain was sequenced in a study of cytomegalovirus exposure and HLA in healthy donors. Study summary: The 120 or so validation repertoires used the same platform as the roughly 670 first-cohort repertoires, a later analysis reported.

Assay used: immunoSEQ multiplex PCR; TCRdb lists only in-frame clones, some missing. Of about 73,000 clones detected, 85% to 95% appear once; the ten largest clones hold around 3%. The trim removed 4 bases at V and 0 bases at J, leaving 0 bases unmatched. The V gene's germline CDR1 is SGHTA and CDR2 FQGNSA. CDR3 length: 14 residues. This receptor was identified in a man in his late teens or twenties in good health and CMV-seronegative. Specimen: PBMCs. The chain recombines TRBV7-2 with TRBJ1-5; the match to TRBD1 covers 7 bases. The CDR3 region is CASSWDSSNQPQHF. The CDR3 DNA follows: TGTGCCAGCAGCTGGGACAGTAGCAATCAGCCCCAGCATTTT. Full variable domain (rest looked up from reference TRBV7-2 and TRBJ1-5): GAGVSQSPSNKVTEKGKDVELRCDPISGHTALYWYRQSLGQGLEFLIYFQGNSAPDKSGLPSDRFSAERTGGSVSTLTIQRTQQEDSAVYLCASSWDSSNQPQHFGDGTRLSIL.